This TCR beta chain was sequenced during a study of blood T cell repertoires in COVID-19. This clone was seen a few times. Study members were between about 18 and 100 years old and lived in some 26 US regions. Cohorts were based on clinical histories the participants reported. The V segment lost 0 bases and the J segment 0 bases; nucleotides outside the gene matches: 10. Germline CDR1 is LNHDA and CDR2 is SQIVND (reference sequence). The length of the CDR3 is 19 residues. Original data processing: For nucleated cells, counts were estimated from reference gene primer amplification. The table came from immunoSEQ multiplex PCR; TCRdb's copy has only in-frame clones and leaves some out. The V and J calls and clone size were taken over from that table, and D and trimming were inferred from the DNA. The sample lists about 300,000 clones; approximately 89% were seen once.

Sequenced material: PBMCs or T cells enriched from blood (not recorded which). The sequence was collected from a woman aged 50 to 65 who had been exposed to COVID-19. This sequence joins TRBV19 and TRBJ1-4, with TRBD1 matching 7 bases. This CDR3 is CASSIDLKTGTATNEKLFF. CDR3 DNA sequence: TGTGCCAGTAGTATAGATCTCAAAACGGGGACAGCAACTAATGAAAAACTGTTTTTT.